This T cell receptor (beta chain) was sequenced in a study of patients and donors after allogeneic stem cell transplantation. After removal of 6 bases from V and 0 bases from J, the junction contained 13 bases not matched to a gene. The CDR3 consists of 18 residues. This clonotype appeared many times. From the RT-PCR reads, TCRdb called clonotypes with MiXCR, one entry per CDR3 protein. The sample has roughly 230,000 distinct CDR3 sequences; 11% to 15% are singletons. The sequenced material came from blood, either unsorted or a sorted T cell fraction (not recorded which). The gene calls are TRBV12-3 or TRBV12-4 and TRBJ1-5; the match to TRBD1 covers 8 bases. This receptor was obtained from a human donor who was either an allogeneic HSCT recipient or a stem cell or donor lymphocyte infusion donor (not recorded which). It is not recorded whose cells these are; they may come from a transplant donor. The DNA for the CDR3 is TGTGCCAGCAGGGGTGAATCACAGGGGGGGCTTAGCAATCAGCCCCAGCATTTT. Encoded protein: CASRGESQGGLSNQPQHF.